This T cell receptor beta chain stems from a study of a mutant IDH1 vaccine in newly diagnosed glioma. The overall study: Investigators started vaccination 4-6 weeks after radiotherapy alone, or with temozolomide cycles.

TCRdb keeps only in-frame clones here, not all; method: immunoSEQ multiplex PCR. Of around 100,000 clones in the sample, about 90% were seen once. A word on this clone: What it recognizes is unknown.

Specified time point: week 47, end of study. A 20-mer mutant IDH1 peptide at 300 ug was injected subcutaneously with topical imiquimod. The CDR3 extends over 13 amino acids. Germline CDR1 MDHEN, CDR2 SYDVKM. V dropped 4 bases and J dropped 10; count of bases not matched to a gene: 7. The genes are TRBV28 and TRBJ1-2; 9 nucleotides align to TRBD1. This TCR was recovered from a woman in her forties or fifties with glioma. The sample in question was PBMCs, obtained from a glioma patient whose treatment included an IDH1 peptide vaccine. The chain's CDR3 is CASSSWTGVDYTF. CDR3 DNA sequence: TGTGCCAGCAGTTCATGGACAGGGGTTGACTACACCTTC.